The clone carrying this T cell receptor beta chain showed up just a few times. Antigen unknown. Amplification yielded TCR beta CDR3 regions, with RNA transcripts as the source. An initial round of RT-PCR targeting the TCR CDR3 relied on the HTBI primer set. MiXCR was run by TCRdb on the multiplex PCR reads, yielding one entry per CDR3 protein. The sample contains some 760,000 distinct CDR3 sequences, 13% to 15% of which appear only once. Lactation, pregnancy, other autoimmune disease or uncontrolled infection excluded patients. The sample comes from a study of T cells in Graves' hyperthyroidism and ophthalmopathy. In the study overall: Upon initial diagnosis and before any treatment, peripheral blood was collected. Study-level results: Model predictions of ophthalmopathy came a median approximately 6.5 months before onset. Blood also carried most thyroid clonotypes expanded above 0.001.

CDR1 and CDR2 from the germline V gene are SGHRS and YFSETQ. CDR3 length equals 16 residues. V lost 10 bases, J lost 0 bases, and 17 bases lay in between. Sequenced: blood. The origin of this receptor is a woman younger than 35 with Graves' hyperthyroidism. The genes are TRBV5-1 and TRBJ2-6; TRBD2 might be the D (5 bases). CDR3 sequence (DNA): TGCGCCGTCAGCCGGACTCCTAGCTCTGGGGCCAACGTCCTGACTTTC. Amino acids: CAVSRTPSSGANVLTF.